This passage covers 5 T cell receptor beta chains from one sample sequenced in a study of spatial heterogeneity in lung cancer. TCRdb ran MiXCR on the 5' RACE reads and lists one entry per CDR3 protein. The data contain about 7,500 distinct CDR3 sequences, roughly 3.9% of them singletons. Time point defined: sample taken at primary tumor resection. From tumor, nontumor lung or frozen PBMC, whole RNA was taken unsorted for sequencing. Here the sequenced sample was normal lung tissue next to the tumor, taken at surgery. These receptors all come from a female donor with early-stage non-small cell lung cancer.

In its sample, this clonotype was seen many times. V is TRBV4-1 and J is TRBJ2-5; 9 bases fit TRBD2. The ends lost 3 bases at V and 4 bases at J; junction bases unmatched: 6. The CDR3 contains 15 residues. CDR1 MGHRA and CDR2 YSYEKL come from the germline V gene. CDR3 region: CASSQRGGFRETQYF. CDR3 in DNA: TGCGCCAGCAGCCAGCGGGGGGGCTTTCGAGAGACCCAGTACTTC.

This clonotype is medium-sized within its sample. The rearrangement joins TRBV5-1 to TRBJ2-3; D remains unclear. The V and J ends lost 5 bases and 1 base respectively, with 14 bases between them. This CDR3 comprises 15 residues. In germline, CDR1 is SGHRS, CDR2 YFSETQ. The CDR3 region is CASRAVLAGTDTQYF. CDR3 nucleotides: TGCGCCAGCAGGGCTGTTTTGGCGGGCACAGATACGCAGTATTTT. Full variable domain (missing parts from reference TRBV5-1 and TRBJ2-3): KAGVTQTPRYLIKTRGQQVTLSCSPISGHRSVSWYQQTPGQGLQFLFEYFSETQRNKGNFPGRFSGRQFSNSRSEMNVSTLELGDSALYLCASRAVLAGTDTQYFGPGTRLTVL.

This clonotype has a count of ten or more. The DNA for the CDR3 is TGTGCCAGCATCGCCGATAACCGCTACAATGAGCAGTTCTTC. It encodes CASIADNRYNEQFF. The chain joins TRBV28 to TRBJ2-1, with D uncertain. Germline values: CDR1 MDHEN, CDR2 SYDVKM. This CDR3 contains 14 residues. The V end was cut by 7 bases, the J end by 3 bases, with 13 bases between.

This clonotype is labeled medium-sized. The chain joins TRBV5-1 to TRBJ2-3; tentative D call: TRBD2 (5 bases). CDR3 length: 14 amino acids. Per the germline V gene, CDR1 is SGHRS and CDR2 is YFSETQ. Trimming took 4 bases from V and 4 from J, leaving 13 bases between them. The DNA for the CDR3 is TGCGCCAGCAGCAGGAATAGCGTGGCAGATACGCAGTATTTT. The encoded protein is CASSRNSVADTQYF. Full variable domain (outside the CDR3, taken from reference TRBV5-1 and TRBJ2-3): KAGVTQTPRYLIKTRGQQVTLSCSPISGHRSVSWYQQTPGQGLQFLFEYFSETQRNKGNFPGRFSGRQFSNSRSEMNVSTLELGDSALYLCASSRNSVADTQYFGPGTRLTVL.

This clonotype was detected ten times or more. The genes are TRBV6-6 and TRBJ1-1; TRBD1 agrees at 9 bases. The CDR3 contains 12 residues. Germline lookup yields CDR1 MNHNY and CDR2 SVGAGI (reference sequence). J gave up 11 bases and V 6 bases, and 7 bases lay outside the gene matches. The DNA of the CDR3 is TGTGCCAGCAGCCGGACAGGGGAGGCGGCTTTCTTT. Encoded protein: CASSRTGEAAFF.